The 30 T cell receptor beta chains listed next were all sequenced from one sample in a study of cytomegalovirus exposure and HLA in healthy donors. A multiplex PCR was run with 60 Vbeta primers and 13 Jbeta primers. Profiled with immunoSEQ multiplex PCR; TCRdb holds only in-frame clones, not every one. The table has 85,000 to 120,000 clones, 75% to 80% seen once; the top ten hold roughly 9.1%. The material sequenced was PBMCs. These receptors came from a male donor in good health and CMV-seropositive.

The CDR3 DNA reads TGTGCCAGCAGTTCTAGCGGGAGGGCCAATACCGGGGAGCTGTTTTTT. This translates into CASSSSGRANTGELFF. The rearrangement links TRBV28 to TRBJ2-2; TRBD2 matches at 12 bases. The CDR3 length is 16 residues. Germline CDR1 MDHEN, CDR2 SYDVKM. Germline trimming cut 4 bases from V and 5 bases from J; bases unmatched to any gene: 5.

The chain carries TRBV9 and TRBJ2-3, with unresolved D. CDR1 SGDLS and CDR2 YYNGEE come from the germline V gene. With 4 bases removed from V and 5 bases from J, the gap between germline ends came to 8 bases. This CDR3 region has 12 residues. The CDR3 nucleotides read TGTGCCAGCAGCTTATCAGTAGATACGCAGTATTTT. Its translation is CASSLSVDTQYF.

V gene TRBV23-1 combines with J gene TRBJ1-2; D not resolved. Being an ORF, TRBV23-1 has a function that is uncertain. Trimming took 6 bases from V and 2 from J, leaving 13 bases between them. The CDR3 totals 14 residues. CDR3 protein: CASSPPTANYGYTF. DNA of the CDR3: TGCGCCAGCAGCCCCCCTACAGCAAACTATGGCTACACCTTC.

The V gene is TRBV2, the J gene TRBJ2-5; 9 bases agree with TRBD2. This CDR3 is built from 15 residues. The ends lost 6 bases at V and 5 bases at J; junction bases unmatched: 10. Germline loops: CDR1 SNHLY, CDR2 FYNNEI. CDR3 sequence (DNA): TGTGCCAGCAGGCCCGGGGTAGCGGGAGTGGAGACCCAGTACTTC. Translating it yields CASRPGVAGVETQYF.

The rearrangement joins TRBV4-3 to TRBJ2-7; a weak D match, TRBD1 (5 bases). CDR3 size: 14 residues. In germline, CDR1 is LGHNA, CDR2 YSLEER. The V and J ends lost 0 bases and 4 bases respectively, with 10 bases between them. The CDR3 spells CASSQDHQGYEQYF. The CDR3 DNA reads as TGCGCCAGCAGCCAAGATCATCAGGGATACGAGCAGTACTTC.

The chain uses TRBV6-1 and TRBJ1-5; the D gene is possibly TRBD1 (5 bases). Germline lookup yields CDR1 MNHNS and CDR2 SASEGT. This CDR3 spans 15 amino acids. Trimming cost V 5 bases and J 0 bases, with 11 bases left between them. CDR3 bases: TGTGCCAGCAGTCTCGTGACAGTTAGCAATCAGCCCCAGCATTTT. Amino acid sequence: CASSLVTVSNQPQHF.

This clone has just one count. The rearrangement joins TRBV14 to TRBJ1-2, with D perhaps matching TRBD1 (6 bases). The germline V gene has CDR1 SGHDN and CDR2 FVKESK. The V gene lost 2 bases and the J gene lost 8 bases, with 12 bases spanning the gap. This CDR3 has 13 amino acids. The CDR3 protein is CASSQWAGDGYTF. The CDR3, as DNA: TGTGCCAGCAGCCAATGGGCAGGGGACGGCTACACCTTC. Drawing the rest from reference TRBV14 and TRBJ1-2, the complete variable domain is EAGVTQFPSHSVIEKGQTVTLRCDPISGHDNLYWYRRVMGKEIKFLLHFVKESKQDESGMPNNRFLAERTGGTYSTLKVQPAELEDSGVYFCASSQWAGDGYTFGSGTRLTVV.

The chain joins TRBV11-2 to TRBJ2-2; maybe TRBD1 (6 bases). Germline-derived CDR1 and CDR2 are SGHAT and FQNNGV. The CDR3 consists of 17 residues. Between the trimmed V and J ends, which lost 4 bases and 1 base, there was a span of 16 bases. The DNA of the CDR3 is TGTGCCAGCAGCTCCCCGGCAGGGGCCGGGAACACCGGGGAGCTGTTTTTT. Translation: CASSSPAGAGNTGELFF.

This rearrangement joins TRBV9 to TRBJ2-1, with a weak D call TRBD1 (5 bases). The CDR3 loop spans 14 amino acids. Trimming left V 0 bases short and J 15 bases short, with 19 bases between. CDR1 and CDR2 from the germline V gene are SGDLS and YYNGEE. CDR3 loop: CASSVVENRPPRFF. In DNA form, the CDR3 reads TGTGCCAGCAGCGTAGTGGAGAACAGGCCCCCGAGGTTCTTC. Drawing the rest from reference TRBV9 and TRBJ2-1, the complete variable domain is DSGVTQTPKHLITATGQRVTLRCSPRSGDLSVYWYQQSLDQGLQFLIQYYNGEERAKGNILERFSAQQFPDLHSELNLSSLELGDSALYFCASSVVENRPPRFFGPGTRLTVL.

The CDR3 DNA reads as TGCGCCAGCAGCCAAGCCCAATCCTACGAGCAGTACTTC. It codes for CASSQAQSYEQYF. V and J are TRBV4-1 and TRBJ2-7, with D uncertain. Per germline, CDR1 MGHRA and CDR2 YSYEKL. V lost 1 base and J 1 base, leaving 5 bases between the germline ends. The length of the CDR3 is 13 residues.

This chain joins TRBV7-9 and TRBJ2-1, with D possibly being TRBD2 (6 bases). The CDR3 consists of 13 residues. CDR1 SEHNR and CDR2 FQNEAQ come from the germline V gene (reference sequence). V was clipped by 5 bases and J by 9 bases, with 14 bases between them. The CDR3 coding sequence is TGTGCCAGCAGCGCGTTAGGAGGGTCTGAGCAGTTCTTC. Translated: CASSALGGSEQFF.

This clone was detected once. The genes are TRBV5-1 and TRBJ2-1; TRBD1 matches 7 bases. The CDR3 sequence is 16 residues long. Germline V gene lookup returns CDR1 SGHRS and CDR2 YFSETQ. With 2 bases clipped from V and 5 bases from J, the junction kept 10 bases outside the gene matches. The CDR3 protein is CASSFEGQLLNNEQFF. CDR3 DNA: TGCGCCAGCAGCTTCGAGGGACAGCTACTCAACAATGAGCAGTTCTTC. Using reference TRBV5-1 and TRBJ2-1 for the parts outside the CDR3, the full variable domain is KAGVTQTPRYLIKTRGQQVTLSCSPISGHRSVSWYQQTPGQGLQFLFEYFSETQRNKGNFPGRFSGRQFSNSRSEMNVSTLELGDSALYLCASSFEGQLLNNEQFFGPGTRLTVL.

This chain connects TRBV28 to TRBJ1-3, with a possible D match to TRBD1 (5 bases). The CDR3 is made up of 16 amino acids. V shed 7 bases and J shed 0 bases, with 16 bases lying between them. Germline loops: CDR1 MDHEN, CDR2 SYDVKM. CDR3 residues: CASIAAGTSSGNTIYF. The CDR3 DNA follows: TGTGCCAGCATCGCGGCTGGGACTAGCTCTGGAAACACCATATATTTT.

The CDR3 protein is CASRRLAGGGWTDTQYF. The CDR3, as DNA: TGTGCCAGCAGACGACTAGCGGGAGGAGGGTGGACAGATACGCAGTATTTT. The J gene is TRBJ2-3, the V gene TRBV28, with TRBD2 identical over 13 bases. The CDR3 covers 17 residues. Trimming cost V 6 bases and J 3 bases; bases outside gene matches: 9. Germline CDR1 is MDHEN and CDR2 is SYDVKM.

This clone was counted only a few times. V gene TRBV19 combines with J gene TRBJ1-1; weak D call: TRBD1 (5 bases). The ends were cut back, 4 bases at V and 0 bases at J, with 9 bases in the middle. Looked up from germline, CDR1 is LNHDA and CDR2 is SQIVND (reference sequence). The CDR3 runs to 14 residues. CDR3 in amino acids: CASSRQSMNTEAFF. The DNA for the CDR3 is TGTGCCAGTAGTAGACAGTCCATGAACACTGAAGCTTTCTTT.

The rearrangement joins TRBV6-1 to TRBJ2-3; weak D call: TRBD2 (5 bases). This CDR3 has 15 residues. The germline CDR1 and CDR2 sequences are MNHNS and SASEGT. V lost 2 bases to trimming and J lost 1 base, with 10 bases between them. The CDR3 reads CASSESGEGTDTQYF. In DNA form, the CDR3 reads TGTGCCAGCAGTGAATCCGGGGAAGGCACAGATACGCAGTATTTT.

CDR3 nucleotides: TGTGCCAGTAGTATTATGGCGGGACTAGCGGGGGTACTAGCCAAAAACATTCAGTACTTC. This encodes CASSIMAGLAGVLAKNIQYF. This rearrangement joins TRBV19 to TRBJ2-4, with 14 positions matching TRBD2. This CDR3 is built from 20 residues. Germline CDR1 reads LNHDA; CDR2 reads SQIVND (reference sequence). The junction had 10 bases not matched to a gene; V was cut back by 3 bases and J by 0 bases. The whole variable domain, filled in from reference TRBV19 and TRBJ2-4, reads DGGITQSPKYLFRKEGQNVTLSCEQNLNHDAMYWYRQDPGQGLRLIYYSQIVNDFQKGDIAEGYSVSREKKESFPLTVTSAQKNPTAFYLCASSIMAGLAGVLAKNIQYFGAGTRLSVL.

This clone was observed a few times. The chain is built from TRBV19 and TRBJ2-2; the match to TRBD2 covers 9 bases. CDR1 is LNHDA and CDR2 is SQIVND in the germline V gene (reference sequence). J lost 3 bases, V lost 4 bases, and 6 bases had no gene match. This CDR3 is 16 amino acids long. The CDR3 coding sequence is TGTGCCAGTAGTACGGCGGGAGGGGGGTACACCGGGGAGCTGTTTTTT. This encodes CASSTAGGGYTGELFF.

On this clone: One junction end does not reproduce the germline sequence, and a read error may be involved. The V gene is TRBV7-9, the J gene TRBJ2-7, with 7 bases lining up with TRBD1. Germline assignment: CDR1 SEHNR and CDR2 FQNEAQ (reference sequence). The CDR3 contains 14 residues. As DNA, the CDR3 is TGTTCCAGCAGCCCAGGGACAGTACCCTACGAGCAGTACTTC. Encoded protein: CSSSPGTVPYEQYF.

The rearrangement joins TRBV11-2 to TRBJ2-7; 12 bases agree with TRBD2. J gave up 7 bases and V 1 base, and 11 bases lay outside the gene matches. Germline V gene data show CDR1 as SGHAT and CDR2 as FQNNGV. This CDR3 is built from 17 residues. The CDR3 DNA reads TGTGCCAGCAGCTTAGGTCCTAGCGGGAGGGCCCGGGGGGAGCAGTACTTC. Translation gives CASSLGPSGRARGEQYF.

The rearrangement joins TRBV4-1 to TRBJ2-1; D call uncertain. Deletions cut 4 bases from V and 4 bases from J, with 14 bases between. Germline V lookup: CDR1 MGHRA, CDR2 YSYEKL. The CDR3 extends over 15 amino acids. CDR3 sequence reads: CASSLRGLKYNEQFF. The DNA for the CDR3 is TGCGCCAGCAGCCTGCGCGGTCTTAAATACAATGAGCAGTTCTTC.

The chain uses TRBV7-8 and TRBJ1-2, with a tentative D call TRBD1 (6 bases). The germline CDR1 and CDR2 sequences are SGHVS and FQNEAQ. This CDR3 comprises 14 residues. With 7 bases removed from V and 0 bases from J, the gap between germline ends came to 12 bases. CDR3 residues: CASKQGGANYGYTF. Here the CDR3 DNA reads TGTGCCAGCAAGCAAGGGGGAGCTAACTATGGCTACACCTTC.

This chain connects TRBV19 to TRBJ2-1, with TRBD2 matching 10 bases. The trim removed 1 base at V and 8 bases at J, leaving 5 bases unmatched. CDR3 length: 15 residues. From germline, CDR1 is LNHDA and CDR2 SQIVND (reference sequence). CDR3 protein: CASSIGTSGADEQFF. The CDR3 region has the DNA TGTGCCAGTAGTATAGGGACTAGCGGTGCGGATGAGCAGTTCTTC.

The chain uses TRBV28 and TRBJ1-2; 10 nucleotides line up with TRBD1. Germline V CDR1 and CDR2: MDHEN, SYDVKM. The ends lost 5 bases at V and 1 base at J; junction bases unmatched: 7. The CDR3 totals 16 residues. The CDR3 region has the DNA TGTGCCAGCAGTCGTGACAGGGGGCTGCGTAACTATGGCTACACCTTC. The encoded protein is CASSRDRGLRNYGYTF.

The count of this clone is one. The CDR3 bases are TGTGCCAGCAGTCCAACCGGGACTAGTATGTACGAGCAGTACTTC. Protein sequence: CASSPTGTSMYEQYF. The chain couples TRBV27 to TRBJ2-7, with 8 bases identical to TRBD2. CDR3 length: 15 residues. Germline CDR1 MNHEY, CDR2 SMNVEV (reference sequence). Trimming at V came to 5 bases and at J to 4 bases, leaving 10 bases not matched to a gene.

This clone was seen only a few times. V is TRBV5-4 and J is TRBJ2-3; maybe TRBD1 (6 bases). Deletions cut 4 bases from V and 4 bases from J, with 16 bases between. There are 15 residues in the CDR3. Germline CDR1 SGHNT, CDR2 YYREEE (reference sequence). The CDR3 region has the DNA TGTGCCAGCAGCACCCCCTGGGCAGGGGCAGATACGCAGTATTTT. The encoded protein is CASSTPWAGADTQYF.

J is TRBJ2-7 and V is TRBV6-5, with 7 nucleotides matching TRBD1. CDR1 and CDR2 from the germline V gene are MNHEY and SVGAGI. The trim removed 6 bases at V and 5 bases at J, leaving 4 bases unmatched. CDR3 length: 12 amino acids. The CDR3 nucleotides are TGTGCCAGCAGCGCGACAGGGAACGAGCAGTACTTC. This translates into CASSATGNEQYF.

This clone is labeled large (0.1 to 1%). V usage is TRBV7-6 and J usage is TRBJ2-5; D gene ambiguous. With 8 bases removed from V and 5 bases from J, the gap between germline ends came to 9 bases. The CDR3 contains 11 residues. Per germline, CDR1 SGHVS and CDR2 FNYEAQ. Here the CDR3 reads CASALGETQYF. Here the CDR3 DNA reads TGTGCCAGCGCCCTCGGGGAGACCCAGTACTTC.

The chain is built from TRBV30 and TRBJ1-1; tentatively, D is TRBD1 (6 bases). The CDR3 extends over 13 amino acids. Between the trimmed V and J ends, which lost 3 bases and 3 bases, there was a span of 11 bases. CDR1 and CDR2 from the germline V gene are GTSNPN and SVGIG (reference sequence). CDR3 in DNA: TGTGCCTGGAGGAAACAGGGTGACACTGAAGCTTTCTTT. Protein sequence: CAWRKQGDTEAFF.

This clone appeared a few times. J is TRBJ2-3 and V is TRBV10-3, with 9 nucleotides matching TRBD2. This CDR3 is 15 amino acids long. With 7 bases clipped from V and 1 base from J, the junction kept 6 bases outside the gene matches. CDR1 ENHRY and CDR2 SYGVKD come from the germline V gene. Here the CDR3 reads CAITRTSDRTDTQYF. As DNA, the CDR3 is TGTGCCATCACAAGGACTAGCGACCGCACAGATACGCAGTATTTT.